The present T cell receptor beta chain was sequenced within a study of CD8+CD57+ T cells in acquired aplastic anemia. CDR3 and TCR beta VDJ profiling relied on a genomic DNA template. TCRdb processed the reads anew with MiXCR; each CDR3 protein has one entry. The table lists fewer than 70,000 distinct CDR3 sequences, approximately 51% of them singletons. The V end was cut by 9 bases, the J end by 5 bases, with 23 bases between. This CDR3 is 15 amino acids long. The germline CDR1 and CDR2 sequences are SNHLY and FYNNEI. The receptor was derived from a human donor in good health, serving as a control. The specimen sequenced was sorted CD4+, CD8+, or CD8+CD57+ T cells (not recorded which) from PBMCs. J is TRBJ2-7 and V is TRBV2; D is uncertain. As DNA, the CDR3 is TGTGCCAGTCGAATGTTCAGGACGGTGAACGACGAGCAGTACTTC. Translated: CASRMFRTVNDEQYF.